This T cell receptor (beta chain) was found in a study of T-cell memory formation after mild COVID-19. General study findings and limits: Clones shrinking from day 15 to 85 showed even CD4/CD8 mixes; later expanders tilted CD4+. For second-wave clones that peaked at day 37, SARS-CoV-2 specificity went unverified.

Notes on this clonotype: The antigen is unknown.

The CDR3 spans 14 residues. Germline loops: CDR1 SGHKS, CDR2 YYEKEE (reference sequence). V lost 2 bases to trimming and J lost 9 bases, with 18 bases between them. Via MiXCR, TCRdb re-called the 5' RACE reads, giving one row per CDR3 protein. The sample records roughly 400,000 distinct CDR3 sequences, 20% to 30% being singletons. Material: PBMCs or a T cell subset sorted from them (not recorded which). V and J are TRBV5-5 and TRBJ2-7, with D unclear. This sequence was found in an adult woman who had mild COVID-19 (a few samples of this study predate the infection). Cell type and time point are not known. CDR3 protein: CASSFSEERTPQYF. The CDR3 nucleotides read TGTGCCAGCAGCTTCTCTGAGGAACGCACACCGCAGTACTTC.